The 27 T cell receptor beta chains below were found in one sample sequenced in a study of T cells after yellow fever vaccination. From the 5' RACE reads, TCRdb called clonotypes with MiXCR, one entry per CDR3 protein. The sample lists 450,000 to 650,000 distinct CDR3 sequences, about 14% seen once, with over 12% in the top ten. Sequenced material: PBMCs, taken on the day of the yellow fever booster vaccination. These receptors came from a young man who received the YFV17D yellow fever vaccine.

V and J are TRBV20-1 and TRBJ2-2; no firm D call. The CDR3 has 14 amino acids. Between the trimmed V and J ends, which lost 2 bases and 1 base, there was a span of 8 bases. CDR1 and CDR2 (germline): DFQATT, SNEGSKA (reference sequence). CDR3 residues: CSARKDGNTGELFF. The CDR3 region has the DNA TGCAGTGCTAGAAAGGACGGGAACACCGGGGAGCTGTTTTTT.

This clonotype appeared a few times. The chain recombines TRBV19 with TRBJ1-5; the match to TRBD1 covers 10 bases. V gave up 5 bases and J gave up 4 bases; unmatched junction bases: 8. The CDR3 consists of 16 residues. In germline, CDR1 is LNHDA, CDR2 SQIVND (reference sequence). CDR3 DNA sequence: TGTGCCAGTAGTGTACGACAGGGGGCTCGTAATCAGCCCCAGCATTTT. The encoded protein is CASSVRQGARNQPQHF.

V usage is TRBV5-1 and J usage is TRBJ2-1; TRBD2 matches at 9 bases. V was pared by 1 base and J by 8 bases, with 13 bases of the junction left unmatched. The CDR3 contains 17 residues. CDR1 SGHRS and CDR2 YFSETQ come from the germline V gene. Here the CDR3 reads CASSLLPAAGGPYEQFF. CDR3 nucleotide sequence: TGCGCCAGCAGCTTGCTCCCGGCTGCGGGAGGGCCCTATGAGCAGTTCTTC.

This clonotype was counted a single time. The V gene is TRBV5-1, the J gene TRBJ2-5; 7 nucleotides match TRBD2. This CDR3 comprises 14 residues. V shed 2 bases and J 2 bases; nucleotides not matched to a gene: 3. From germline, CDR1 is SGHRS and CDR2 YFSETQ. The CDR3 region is CASSLTSVQETQYF. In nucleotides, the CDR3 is TGCGCCAGCAGCTTAACTAGCGTACAAGAGACCCAGTACTTC.

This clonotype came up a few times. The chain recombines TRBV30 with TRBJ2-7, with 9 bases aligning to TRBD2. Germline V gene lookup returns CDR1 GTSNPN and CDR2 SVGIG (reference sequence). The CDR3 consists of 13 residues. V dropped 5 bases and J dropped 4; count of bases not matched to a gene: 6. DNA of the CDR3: TGTGCCTGGGAAGCGGGAGGAAGGTACGAGCAGTACTTC. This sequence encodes CAWEAGGRYEQYF.

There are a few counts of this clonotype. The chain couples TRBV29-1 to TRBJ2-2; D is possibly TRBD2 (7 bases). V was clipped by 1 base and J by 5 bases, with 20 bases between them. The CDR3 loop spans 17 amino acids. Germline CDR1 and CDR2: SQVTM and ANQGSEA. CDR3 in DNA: TGCAGCGTTGAAGGTTCGGGGGCGGGAGTTGGAACCGGGGAGCTGTTTTTT. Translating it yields CSVEGSGAGVGTGELFF.

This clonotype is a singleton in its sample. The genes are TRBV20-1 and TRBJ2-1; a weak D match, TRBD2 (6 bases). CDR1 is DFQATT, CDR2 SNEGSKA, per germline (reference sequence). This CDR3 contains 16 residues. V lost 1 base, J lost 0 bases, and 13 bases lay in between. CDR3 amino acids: CSARVASADSYNEQFF. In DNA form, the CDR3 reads TGCAGTGCTAGAGTAGCTAGCGCCGACTCCTACAATGAGCAGTTCTTC.

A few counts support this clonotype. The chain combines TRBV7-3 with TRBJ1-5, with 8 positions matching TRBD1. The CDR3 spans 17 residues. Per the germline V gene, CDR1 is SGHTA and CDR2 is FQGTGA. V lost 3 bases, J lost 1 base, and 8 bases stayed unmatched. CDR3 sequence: CASSFKTGDLSNQPQHF. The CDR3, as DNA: TGTGCCAGCAGCTTCAAGACAGGGGACCTCAGCAATCAGCCCCAGCATTTT.

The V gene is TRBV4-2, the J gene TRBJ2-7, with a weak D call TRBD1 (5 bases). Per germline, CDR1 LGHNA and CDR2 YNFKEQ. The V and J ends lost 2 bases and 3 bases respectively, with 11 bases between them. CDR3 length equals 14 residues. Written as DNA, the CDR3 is TGTGCCAGCAGCCAATCAGACAGTAACTACGAGCAGTACTTC. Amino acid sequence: CASSQSDSNYEQYF.

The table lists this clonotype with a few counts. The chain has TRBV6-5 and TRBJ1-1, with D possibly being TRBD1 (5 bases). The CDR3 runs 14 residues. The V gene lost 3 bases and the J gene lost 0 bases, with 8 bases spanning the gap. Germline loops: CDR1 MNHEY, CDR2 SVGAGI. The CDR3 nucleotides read TGTGCCAGCAGTTATGGGACGATGAACACTGAAGCTTTCTTT. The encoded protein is CASSYGTMNTEAFF.

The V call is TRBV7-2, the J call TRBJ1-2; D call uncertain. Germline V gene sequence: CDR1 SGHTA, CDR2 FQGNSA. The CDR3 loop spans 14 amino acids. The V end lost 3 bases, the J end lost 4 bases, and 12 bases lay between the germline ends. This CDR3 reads CASSLLRTAYGYTF. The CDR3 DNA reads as TGTGCCAGCAGCTTGCTCAGGACGGCCTATGGCTACACCTTC.

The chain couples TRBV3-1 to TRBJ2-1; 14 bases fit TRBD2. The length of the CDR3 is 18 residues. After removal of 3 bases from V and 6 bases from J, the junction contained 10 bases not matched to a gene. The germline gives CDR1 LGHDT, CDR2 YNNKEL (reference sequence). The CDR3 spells CASSHVRPGLAGGNEQFF. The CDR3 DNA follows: TGTGCCAGCAGCCATGTTCGTCCCGGACTAGCGGGAGGCAATGAGCAGTTCTTC.

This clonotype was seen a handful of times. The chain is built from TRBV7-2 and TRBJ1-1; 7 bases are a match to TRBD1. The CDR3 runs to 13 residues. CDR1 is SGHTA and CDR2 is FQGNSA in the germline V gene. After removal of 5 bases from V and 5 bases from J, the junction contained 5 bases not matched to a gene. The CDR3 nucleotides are TGTGCCAGCAGCGCCCAGGGGGGGACTGAAGCTTTCTTT. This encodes CASSAQGGTEAFF.

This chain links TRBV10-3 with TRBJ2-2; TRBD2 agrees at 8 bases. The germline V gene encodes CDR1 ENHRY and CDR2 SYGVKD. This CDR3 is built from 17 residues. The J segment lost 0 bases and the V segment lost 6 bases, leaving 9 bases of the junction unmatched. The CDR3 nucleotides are TGTGCCATCAGAGGGGAGGTAGCGGGAACGAACACCGGGGAGCTGTTTTTT. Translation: CAIRGEVAGTNTGELFF.

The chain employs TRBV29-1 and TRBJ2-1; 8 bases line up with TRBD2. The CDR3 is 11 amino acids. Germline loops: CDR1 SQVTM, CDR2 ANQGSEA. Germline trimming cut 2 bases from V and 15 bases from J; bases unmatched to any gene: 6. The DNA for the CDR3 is TGCAGCGTTGAAAGCGGGAGCCGGTGGTTCTTC. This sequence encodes CSVESGSRWFF.

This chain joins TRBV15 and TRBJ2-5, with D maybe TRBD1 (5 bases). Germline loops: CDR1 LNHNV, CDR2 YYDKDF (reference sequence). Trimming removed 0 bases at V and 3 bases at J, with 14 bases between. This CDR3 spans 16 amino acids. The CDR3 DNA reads TGTGCCACCAGCAGAGATCTCTGGGGCGGAAAAGAGACCCAGTACTTC. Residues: CATSRDLWGGKETQYF. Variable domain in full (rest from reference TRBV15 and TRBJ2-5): DAMVIQNPRYQVTQFGKPVTLSCSQTLNHNVMYWYQQKSSQAPKLLFHYYDKDFNNEADTPDNFQSRRPNTSFCFLDIRSPGLGDTAMYLCATSRDLWGGKETQYFGPGTRLLVL.

The DNA for the CDR3 is TGCAGTGCTAGAGATCCCAATAGACTAGCGGGAGTTTCCGAGCAGTACTTC. Amino acids: CSARDPNRLAGVSEQYF. This sequence joins TRBV20-1 and TRBJ2-7, with TRBD2 matching over 12 bases. The germline CDR1 and CDR2 sequences are DFQATT and SNEGSKA (reference sequence). The CDR3 runs 17 residues. V dropped 0 bases and J dropped 6; count of bases not matched to a gene: 12.

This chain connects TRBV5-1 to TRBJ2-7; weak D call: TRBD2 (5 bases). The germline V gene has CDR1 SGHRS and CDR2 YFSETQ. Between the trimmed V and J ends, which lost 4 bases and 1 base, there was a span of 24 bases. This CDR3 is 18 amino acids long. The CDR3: CASSPRVQWETGSYEQYF. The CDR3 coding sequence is TGCGCCAGCAGCCCGCGGGTCCAATGGGAGACTGGATCCTACGAGCAGTACTTC. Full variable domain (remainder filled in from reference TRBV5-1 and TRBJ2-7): KAGVTQTPRYLIKTRGQQVTLSCSPISGHRSVSWYQQTPGQGLQFLFEYFSETQRNKGNFPGRFSGRQFSNSRSEMNVSTLELGDSALYLCASSPRVQWETGSYEQYFGPGTRLTVT.

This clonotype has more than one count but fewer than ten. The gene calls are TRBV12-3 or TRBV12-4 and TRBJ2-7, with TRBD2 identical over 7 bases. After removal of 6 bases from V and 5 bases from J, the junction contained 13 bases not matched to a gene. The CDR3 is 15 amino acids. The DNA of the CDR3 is TGTGCCAGCAGCCTTGAGGTGCGGGAGAAGCACGAGCAGTACTTC. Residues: CASSLEVREKHEQYF.

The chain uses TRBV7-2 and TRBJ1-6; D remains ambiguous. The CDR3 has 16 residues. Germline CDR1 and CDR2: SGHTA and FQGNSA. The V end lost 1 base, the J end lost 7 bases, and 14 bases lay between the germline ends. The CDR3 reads CASSLGGVGWNSPLHF. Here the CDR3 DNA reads TGTGCCAGCAGCTTAGGGGGAGTGGGTTGGAATTCACCCCTCCACTTT.

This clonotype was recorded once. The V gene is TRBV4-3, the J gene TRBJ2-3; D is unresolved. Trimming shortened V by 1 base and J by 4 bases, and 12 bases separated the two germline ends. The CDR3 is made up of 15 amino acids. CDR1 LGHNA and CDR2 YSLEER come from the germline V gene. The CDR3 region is CASSQGHKPPDTQYF. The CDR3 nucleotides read TGCGCCAGCAGCCAAGGCCATAAACCCCCAGATACGCAGTATTTT.

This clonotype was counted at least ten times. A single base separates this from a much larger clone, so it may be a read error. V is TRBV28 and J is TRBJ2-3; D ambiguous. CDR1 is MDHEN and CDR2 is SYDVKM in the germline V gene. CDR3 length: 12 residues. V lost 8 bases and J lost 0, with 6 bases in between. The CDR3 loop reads CASGPSTDTQYF. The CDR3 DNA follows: TGTGCCAGCGGCCCTAGCACAGATACGCAGTATTTT.

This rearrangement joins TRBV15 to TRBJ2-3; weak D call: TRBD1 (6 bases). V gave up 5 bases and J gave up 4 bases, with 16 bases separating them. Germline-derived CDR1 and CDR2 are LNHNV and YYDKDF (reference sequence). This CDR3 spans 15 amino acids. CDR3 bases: TGTGCCACCAGCGCCTCAGGGGCCTGGGCAGATACGCAGTATTTT. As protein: CATSASGAWADTQYF.

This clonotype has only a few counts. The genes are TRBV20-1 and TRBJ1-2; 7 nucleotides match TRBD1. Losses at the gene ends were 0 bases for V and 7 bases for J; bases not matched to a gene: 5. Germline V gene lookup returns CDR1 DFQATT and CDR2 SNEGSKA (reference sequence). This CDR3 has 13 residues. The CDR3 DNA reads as TGCAGTGCTAGAGACGTGCAGGGGGGTGGCTACACCTTC. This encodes CSARDVQGGGYTF.

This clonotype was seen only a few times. In DNA, the CDR3 is TGCGCCAGCAGCTCATACGGAGCGAACACTGAAGCTTTCTTT. This translates into CASSSYGANTEAFF. This sequence joins TRBV5-1 and TRBJ1-1; D remains ambiguous. Germline CDR1 SGHRS, CDR2 YFSETQ. V shed 3 bases and J shed 1 base, with 10 bases lying between them. The CDR3 is 14 amino acids.

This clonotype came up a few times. The CDR3 nucleotides are TGTGCCAGCAGCTTAGTAGGAGAAACCTCCGAGCAGTACTTC. Translating it yields CASSLVGETSEQYF. V and J are TRBV7-2 and TRBJ2-7, with D unresolved. CDR1 is SGHTA, CDR2 FQGNSA, per germline. The V and J ends lost 1 base and 6 bases respectively, with 13 bases between them. This CDR3 contains 14 residues. Full variable domain (outside the CDR3, taken from reference TRBV7-2 and TRBJ2-7): GAGVSQSPSNKVTEKGKDVELRCDPISGHTALYWYRQSLGQGLEFLIYFQGNSAPDKSGLPSDRFSAERTGGSVSTLTIQRTQQEDSAVYLCASSLVGETSEQYFGPGTRLTVT.

CDR3 coding DNA: TGTGCCAGCAGTTACGTAACGGAAAATTCACCCCTCCACTTT. This encodes CASSYVTENSPLHF. This chain uses TRBV6-5 with TRBJ1-6; no clear D. The CDR3 extends over 14 amino acids. The germline V gene encodes CDR1 MNHEY and CDR2 SVGAGI. The V and J ends lost 2 bases and 7 bases respectively, with 9 bases between them.